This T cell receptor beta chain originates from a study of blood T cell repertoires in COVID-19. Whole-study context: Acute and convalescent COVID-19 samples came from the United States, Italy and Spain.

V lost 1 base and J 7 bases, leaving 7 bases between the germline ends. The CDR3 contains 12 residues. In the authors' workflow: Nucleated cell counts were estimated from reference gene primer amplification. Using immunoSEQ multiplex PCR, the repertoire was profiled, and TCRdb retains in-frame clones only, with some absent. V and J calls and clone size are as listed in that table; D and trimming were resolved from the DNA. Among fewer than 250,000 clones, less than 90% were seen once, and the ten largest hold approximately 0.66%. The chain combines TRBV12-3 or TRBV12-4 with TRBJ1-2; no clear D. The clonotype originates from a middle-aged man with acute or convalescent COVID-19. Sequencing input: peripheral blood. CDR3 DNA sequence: TGTGCCAGCAGTTTAGAAGCGAGTGGCTACACCTTC. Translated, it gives CASSLEASGYTF.